This T cell receptor beta chain was captured by sequencing in a study of early T cells in non-severe SARS-CoV-2 infection. Study-wide context: Chains were unpaired, as sequencing was done on bulk RNA from unsorted whole blood. Study-level findings and limits: The matching step, a VDJdb search, favored anti-spike CD8 responses and missed private and CD4 specificities.

Researchers attached unique molecular identifiers to individual cDNA molecules. TCRdb fed the 5' RACE reads into MiXCR, producing one record per CDR3 protein. The sample lists tens of thousands of distinct CDR3 sequences; about 4.7% were seen once. The CDR3 consists of 14 residues. Trimming shortened V by 3 bases and J by 8 bases, and 13 bases separated the two germline ends. In this sample, this clonotype turned up many times. Its antigen is not known. The chain combines TRBV12-3 or TRBV12-4 with TRBJ1-4, with D possibly being TRBD1 (5 bases). The TCR sequence derives from an adult who was a healthcare worker with PCR-confirmed SARS-CoV-2 infection or an uninfected control (not recorded which). Sequencing was performed on whole blood. The CDR3 sequence is CASSFGGGKEKLFF. The DNA for the CDR3 is TGTGCCAGCAGTTTCGGGGGAGGGAAGGAAAAACTGTTTTTT.